One and the same sample provided the 19 T cell receptor beta chains below, sequenced in a study of T-cell reconstitution after alpha-beta-depleted transplantation in children. During its preparation, the TCRbeta library received unique molecular identifiers. MiXCR, applied by TCRdb to the PCR reads, yields one record per CDR3 protein. The sample gives 150,000 to 200,000 distinct CDR3 sequences, around 6.8% of which show up once; around 2.7% is in the top ten. The material sequenced was PBMCs from the stem cell graft donor, taken from the stem cell graft. These receptor sequences come from a human donor who donated a stem cell graft to a child with Wiskott-Aldrich syndrome.

This clonotype was detected ten times or more. The rearrangement links TRBV12-3 or TRBV12-4 to TRBJ2-3; D is unclear. V lost 2 bases and J 2 bases, leaving 8 bases between the germline ends. This CDR3 is built from 14 residues. The CDR3 loop is CASSLRNHTDTQYF. CDR3 DNA: TGTGCCAGCAGTTTACGGAATCACACAGATACGCAGTATTTT.

This clonotype showed up many times. The J gene is TRBJ1-1, the V gene TRBV5-1; D is ambiguous. The ends were cut back, 1 base at V and 4 bases at J, with 11 bases in the middle. The germline V gene encodes CDR1 SGHRS and CDR2 YFSETQ. This CDR3 comprises 14 residues. CDR3 protein: CASSLSARVTEAFF. The CDR3 DNA is TGCGCCAGCAGCTTGAGCGCGAGGGTCACTGAAGCTTTCTTT.

This clonotype has only a few counts. This chain joins TRBV5-1 and TRBJ1-1, with 7 bases that match TRBD1. Looked up from germline, CDR1 is SGHRS and CDR2 is YFSETQ. The CDR3 totals 15 residues. V lost 3 bases, J lost 0 bases, and 5 bases stayed unmatched. CDR3 loop: CASSWDSPLNTEAFF. The CDR3 bases are TGCGCCAGCAGCTGGGACAGCCCATTGAACACTGAAGCTTTCTTT.

The chain carries TRBV25-1 and TRBJ1-2, with D perhaps TRBD1 (6 bases). The CDR3 runs 15 residues. V lost 2 bases to trimming and J lost 5 bases, with 15 bases between them. Germline CDR1 is MGHDK and CDR2 is SYGVNS. In DNA, the CDR3 is TGTGCCAGCAGTGAAACCGCGACAGGTTCATATGGCTACACCTTC. This translates into CASSETATGSYGYTF.

At least ten counts were recorded for this clonotype. V usage is TRBV20-1 and J usage is TRBJ1-5; D not resolved. CDR3 length: 17 residues. V was cut by 3 bases and J by 3 bases, with 21 bases left in between. CDR1 is DFQATT and CDR2 is SNEGSKA in the germline V gene (reference sequence). DNA of the CDR3: TGCAGTGCTAGTCAACCAGCTCCCGACTCCCTCAATCAGCCCCAGCATTTT. This sequence encodes CSASQPAPDSLNQPQHF.

This clonotype has ten or more counts. This chain uses TRBV29-1 with TRBJ1-3; no clear D. V was trimmed by 4 bases and J by 0 bases, leaving 4 bases between them. CDR3 length equals 12 residues. From germline, CDR1 is SQVTM and CDR2 ANQGSEA. This chain's CDR3 is CSVGSSGNTIYF. The CDR3 DNA reads as TGCAGCGTTGGGAGCTCTGGAAACACCATATATTTT.

In DNA form, the CDR3 reads TGTGCCAGCAGCGCGGGGGCTAGTTTAAACAATGAGCAGTTCTTC. Amino acid sequence: CASSAGASLNNEQFF. The chain employs TRBV9 and TRBJ2-1; D may be TRBD1 or TRBD2 (6 bases each). The V end was cut by 3 bases, the J end by 5 bases, with 15 bases between. CDR3 length equals 15 residues. CDR1 and CDR2 from the germline V gene are SGDLS and YYNGEE.

This clonotype was found a few times. The V call is TRBV30, the J call TRBJ1-1, with D unclear. V lost 0 bases to trimming and J lost 6 bases, with 5 bases between them. Germline CDR1 GTSNPN, CDR2 SVGIG (reference sequence). The CDR3 is 11 amino acids. The chain's CDR3 is CAWSVGAEAFF. DNA for the CDR3: TGTGCCTGGAGTGTAGGCGCTGAAGCTTTCTTT.

This rearrangement joins TRBV20-1 to TRBJ1-1, with a possible D match to TRBD1 (5 bases). V was cut by 1 base and J by 1 base, with 10 bases left in between. The germline V gene has CDR1 DFQATT and CDR2 SNEGSKA (reference sequence). The CDR3 length is 14 residues. The chain's CDR3 is CSARGRDPNTEAFF. The CDR3 DNA reads as TGCAGTGCTAGAGGTCGGGACCCGAACACTGAAGCTTTCTTT.

This clonotype was counted many times. J is TRBJ2-7 and V is TRBV7-7, with 7 bases aligning to TRBD2. The V gene's germline CDR1 is SSHAT and CDR2 FNYEAQ (reference sequence). This CDR3 spans 14 amino acids. Trimming took 5 bases from V and 7 from J; bases not matched to a gene: 11. CDR3 DNA sequence: TGTGCCAGCAGCGCCGGGACTACCGATTTAGAGCAGTACTTC. The encoded protein is CASSAGTTDLEQYF.

There are many counts of this clonotype. The V and J genes are TRBV10-3 and TRBJ1-5, with a possible D match to TRBD1 (6 bases). CDR3 length: 14 residues. Trimming removed 6 bases from V and 5 bases from J, with 14 bases in between. Germline CDR1 ENHRY, CDR2 SYGVKD. CDR3 sequence: CAIREGGADQPQHF. Written as DNA, the CDR3 is TGTGCCATCAGGGAGGGGGGGGCGGATCAGCCCCAGCATTTT.

This clonotype occurred many times. One junction end disagrees with the germline gene, perhaps due to a read error. This chain's CDR3 is CASSLSTDTQYF. As DNA, the CDR3 is TGTGCCAGCAGCCTAAGCACAGATACGCAGTATTTT. V and J are TRBV5-1 and TRBJ2-3; no reliable D call. There are 12 residues in the CDR3. Germline CDR1 is SGHRS and CDR2 is YFSETQ.

The chain joins TRBV30 to TRBJ1-2; the D is unclear. CDR3 length equals 13 residues. CDR1 GTSNPN and CDR2 SVGIG come from the germline V gene (reference sequence). V dropped 0 bases and J dropped 6 bases, with 11 bases sitting between them. The CDR3 loop reads CAWSVSHGNGYTF. The CDR3 DNA reads TGTGCCTGGAGTGTATCACATGGCAATGGCTACACCTTC.

This clonotype was detected ten times or more. The rearrangement joins TRBV4-1 to TRBJ2-1; possible D gene TRBD2, 5 bases. The germline V gene encodes CDR1 MGHRA and CDR2 YSYEKL. The V end was cut by 4 bases, the J end by 6 bases, with 16 bases between. This CDR3 comprises 15 residues. The CDR3 spells CASSPRTGFSNEQFF. For the CDR3, the DNA is TGCGCCAGCAGCCCACGCACGGGGTTTAGCAATGAGCAGTTCTTC.

This clonotype came up many times. The chain has TRBV4-2 and TRBJ2-1; D remains ambiguous. The CDR3 has 16 amino acids. V was trimmed by 3 bases and J by 8 bases, leaving 20 bases between them. Looked up from germline, CDR1 is LGHNA and CDR2 is YNFKEQ. CDR3 coding DNA: TGTGCCAGCAGCCATCCCCCCCGAGATCCCCCCCATGAGCAGTTCTTC. Protein product: CASSHPPRDPPHEQFF.

This clonotype was observed at least ten times. The rearrangement joins TRBV6-1 to TRBJ2-6, with a possible D match to TRBD2 (7 bases). This CDR3 spans 17 amino acids. V lost 7 bases and J 3 bases, leaving 19 bases between the germline ends. CDR1 and CDR2 from the germline V gene are MNHNS and SASEGT. The CDR3 region is CASTQKGGAYGANVLTF. In nucleotides, the CDR3 is TGTGCCAGCACTCAGAAGGGGGGGGCATATGGGGCCAACGTCCTGACTTTC.

The table lists this clonotype with many counts. One end of the junction does not line up with germline, which may come from a read error. The rearrangement joins TRBV6-5 to TRBJ1-1; tentative D call: TRBD1 (5 bases). Per germline, CDR1 MNHEY and CDR2 SVGAGI. The CDR3 loop spans 16 amino acids. CDR3 protein: CASSYSGGVFDTEVFF. The CDR3 nucleotides read TGTGCCAGCAGTTACTCGGGAGGGGTGTTCGACACTGAAGTTTTCTTT.

This sequence joins TRBV24-1 and TRBJ2-5; tentatively, D is TRBD1 or TRBD2 (5 bases each). V lost 10 bases and J lost 7, with 18 bases in between. Germline V gives CDR1 KGHDR, CDR2 SFDVKD. This CDR3 spans 13 amino acids. In DNA, the CDR3 is TGTGCCACGGGGGACCCGTGGGGAAGGACCCAGTACTTC. This translates into CATGDPWGRTQYF.

The V gene is TRBV7-6, the J gene TRBJ2-1, with 7 positions matching TRBD2. Germline CDR1 is SGHVS and CDR2 is FNYEAQ. This CDR3 is built from 15 residues. V lost 1 base to trimming and J lost 3 bases; unmatched junction nucleotides: 3. CDR3 sequence (DNA): TGTGCCAGCAGCTTAGAAGCGGGATTCTACAATGAGCAGTTCTTC. It encodes CASSLEAGFYNEQFF.